Listed here are 15 T cell receptor beta chains from one sample, sequenced in a study of human T cells and chemical hapten exposure. MiXCR, applied by TCRdb to the RACE reads, yields one record per CDR3 protein. The sample carries under 300,000 distinct CDR3 sequences, around 7.3% recorded once. Indicated time point: pre-sensitization, week 0. Specified treatment: therapeutic diphenylcyclopropenone sensitization with weekly scalp DPC. The source was whole blood, collected in connection with sensitization to the hapten diphenylcyclopropenone (DPC). The receptors shown here come from a man aged 18 to 29 with alopecia areata. Some clones in this sample may be carry-over from other donors' samples.

This clonotype has only a few counts. The rearrangement uses TRBV25-1 and TRBJ2-2, with no clear D. The CDR3 sequence is 16 residues long. V was cut by 5 bases and J by 1 base, with 14 bases left in between. Germline assignment: CDR1 MGHDK and CDR2 SYGVNS. This CDR3 is CASSLSSRKNTGELFF. CDR3 nucleotide sequence: TGTGCCAGCAGTCTATCTTCCAGAAAGAACACCGGGGAGCTGTTTTTT. The whole variable domain, filled in from reference TRBV25-1 and TRBJ2-2, reads EADIYQTPRYLVIGTGKKITLECSQTMGHDKMYWYQQDPGMELHLIHYSYGVNSTEKGDLSSESTVSRIRTEHFPLTLESARPSHTSQYLCASSLSSRKNTGELFFGEGSRLTVL.

This clonotype was seen at least ten times. V and J are TRBV9 and TRBJ2-5; 11 bases agree with TRBD2. J was trimmed by 1 base and V by 1 base; bases with no gene match: 0. The length of the CDR3 is 15 residues. The germline gives CDR1 SGDLS, CDR2 YYNGEE. CDR3 DNA sequence: TGTGCCAGCAGCGTACTAGCGGGGGGCCAAGAGACCCAGTACTTC. Its protein is CASSVLAGGQETQYF.

This clonotype was picked up many times. This chain links TRBV29-1 with TRBJ1-2; D is undetermined. V was cut by 5 bases and J by 0 bases, with 10 bases left in between. The germline gives CDR1 SQVTM, CDR2 ANQGSEA. The CDR3 totals 13 residues. CDR3 nucleotide sequence: TGCAGCGTTCGGCAGACCCCTAACTATGGCTACACCTTC. This codes for CSVRQTPNYGYTF.

This chain uses TRBV11-3 with TRBJ2-4; D might be TRBD1 or TRBD2, each matching 5 bases. Germline CDR1 reads SGHNT; CDR2 reads YENEEA. Trimming pared 4 bases from V and 3 bases from J, leaving 13 bases between. This CDR3 comprises 15 residues. The CDR3 nucleotides are TGTGCCAGCAGCTCCAGTGGGGACGGCAAAAACATTCAGTACTTC. It is translated as CASSSSGDGKNIQYF.

The chain's CDR3 is CSVVGNTEAFF. Here the CDR3 DNA reads TGCAGCGTTGTGGGGAACACTGAAGCTTTCTTT. The chain combines TRBV29-1 with TRBJ1-1; D not resolved. With 4 bases removed from V and 1 base from J, the gap between germline ends came to 4 bases. CDR3 size: 11 residues. The V gene's germline CDR1 is SQVTM and CDR2 ANQGSEA.

This clonotype was seen only a few times. This rearrangement joins TRBV7-9 to TRBJ2-3, with D tentatively TRBD2 (6 bases). Trimming stripped 6 bases from V and 0 bases from J, with 10 bases between. Germline V gene data show CDR1 as SEHNR and CDR2 as FQNEAQ (reference sequence). CDR3 size: 14 residues. This CDR3 reads CASRGRGSTDTQYF. DNA for the CDR3: TGTGCCAGCAGGGGGCGGGGCAGCACAGATACGCAGTATTTT.

This clonotype turned up a few times. CDR3 loop: CASTNWGTEAFF. CDR3 coding DNA: TGCGCCAGCACCAACTGGGGGACTGAAGCTTTCTTT. The V call is TRBV4-3, the J call TRBJ1-1; perhaps TRBD1 as D (5 bases). CDR3 length: 12 residues. Germline loops: CDR1 LGHNA, CDR2 YSLEER. The germline V and J ends were trimmed by 7 bases and 5 bases, with 11 bases remaining between them.

Only a few counts were recorded for this clonotype. The chain joins TRBV7-3 to TRBJ1-1, with TRBD1 identical over 8 bases. CDR3 length: 15 amino acids. Germline V lookup: CDR1 SGHTA, CDR2 FQGTGA. J gave up 1 base and V 6 bases, and 7 bases lay outside the gene matches. The CDR3 DNA reads TGTGCCAGCAGTTCGACAGGGGAGGGGAACACTGAAGCTTTCTTT. This codes for CASSSTGEGNTEAFF.

This clonotype was seen more than once but under ten times. The J gene is TRBJ1-5, the V gene TRBV20-1; D is unclear. V lost 3 bases, J lost 9 bases, and 15 bases lay in between. The CDR3 loop spans 13 amino acids. Germline loops: CDR1 DFQATT, CDR2 SNEGSKA (reference sequence). DNA for the CDR3: TGCAGTGCTAGGAATGACCCCTTGAGGCCCCAGCATTTT. Translation gives CSARNDPLRPQHF.

This sequence joins TRBV5-6 and TRBJ2-3; D uncertain. The CDR3 loop spans 16 amino acids. Germline V gene sequence: CDR1 SGHDT, CDR2 YYEEEE. V was pared by 4 bases and J by 0 bases, with 15 bases between. CDR3 region: CASSPRIDPSTDTQYF. In nucleotides, the CDR3 is TGTGCCAGCAGCCCAAGGATAGACCCTAGCACAGATACGCAGTATTTT. Using reference TRBV5-6 and TRBJ2-3 for the parts outside the CDR3, the full variable domain is DAGVTQSPTHLIKTRGQQVTLRCSPKSGHDTVSWYQQALGQGPQFIFQYYEEEERQRGNFPDRFSGHQFPNYSSELNVNALLLGDSALYLCASSPRIDPSTDTQYFGPGTRLTVL.

This clonotype was observed a few times. The chain carries TRBV11-2 and TRBJ1-2; D remains unclear. Germline V lookup: CDR1 SGHAT, CDR2 FQNNGV. This CDR3 spans 14 amino acids. Trimming shortened V by 1 base and J by 2 bases, and 8 bases separated the two germline ends. CDR3 nucleotides: TGTGCCAGCAGCTTAGTATCTGGGAACTATGGCTACACCTTC. This gives the protein CASSLVSGNYGYTF.

This clonotype was picked up a small number of times. As DNA, the CDR3 is TGTGCCATCAGCTTTCTGAGCACAGATACGCAGTATTTT. Its translation: CAISFLSTDTQYF. The rearrangement links TRBV10-3 to TRBJ2-3; D not certain. The germline V gene has CDR1 ENHRY and CDR2 SYGVKD. V shed 6 bases and J shed 0 bases, with 7 bases lying between them. This CDR3 is built from 13 residues.

This clonotype has just a few counts. The rearrangement joins TRBV4-1 to TRBJ2-1, with D possibly being TRBD1 (6 bases). Germline V lookup: CDR1 MGHRA, CDR2 YSYEKL. V dropped 2 bases and J dropped 5 bases, with 10 bases sitting between them. This CDR3 contains 14 residues. In DNA form, the CDR3 reads TGCGCCAGCAGCCAAAGTCAGGGGCACAATGAGCAGTTCTTC. The encoded protein is CASSQSQGHNEQFF.

This clonotype was picked up a small number of times. The V gene is TRBV5-1, the J gene TRBJ2-5; possible D gene TRBD2, 5 bases. The germline CDR1 and CDR2 sequences are SGHRS and YFSETQ. Trimming removed 4 bases from V and 5 bases from J, with 12 bases in between. CDR3 length equals 13 residues. The CDR3 protein is CASSLIVAETQYF. DNA for the CDR3: TGCGCCAGCAGCCTCATAGTAGCGGAGACCCAGTACTTC.

CDR3 amino acids: CASSQDRAGGNYGYTF. DNA of the CDR3: TGCGCCAGCAGCCAAGATCGGGCGGGCGGGAACTATGGCTACACCTTC. The chain recombines TRBV4-3 with TRBJ1-2; D remains unclear. The CDR3 consists of 16 residues. Trimming shortened V by 0 bases and J by 2 bases, and 13 bases separated the two germline ends. The germline V gene encodes CDR1 LGHNA and CDR2 YSLEER.